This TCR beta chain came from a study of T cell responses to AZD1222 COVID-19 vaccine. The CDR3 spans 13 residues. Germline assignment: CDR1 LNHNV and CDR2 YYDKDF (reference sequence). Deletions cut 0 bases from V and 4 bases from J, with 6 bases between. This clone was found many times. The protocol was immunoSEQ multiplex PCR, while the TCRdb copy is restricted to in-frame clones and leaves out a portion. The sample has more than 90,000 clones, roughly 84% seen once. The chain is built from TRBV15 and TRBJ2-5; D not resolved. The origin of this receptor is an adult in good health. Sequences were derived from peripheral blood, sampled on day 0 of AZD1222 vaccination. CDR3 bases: TGTGCCACCAGCAGAGATACCGCAGAGACCCAGTACTTC. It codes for CATSRDTAETQYF.